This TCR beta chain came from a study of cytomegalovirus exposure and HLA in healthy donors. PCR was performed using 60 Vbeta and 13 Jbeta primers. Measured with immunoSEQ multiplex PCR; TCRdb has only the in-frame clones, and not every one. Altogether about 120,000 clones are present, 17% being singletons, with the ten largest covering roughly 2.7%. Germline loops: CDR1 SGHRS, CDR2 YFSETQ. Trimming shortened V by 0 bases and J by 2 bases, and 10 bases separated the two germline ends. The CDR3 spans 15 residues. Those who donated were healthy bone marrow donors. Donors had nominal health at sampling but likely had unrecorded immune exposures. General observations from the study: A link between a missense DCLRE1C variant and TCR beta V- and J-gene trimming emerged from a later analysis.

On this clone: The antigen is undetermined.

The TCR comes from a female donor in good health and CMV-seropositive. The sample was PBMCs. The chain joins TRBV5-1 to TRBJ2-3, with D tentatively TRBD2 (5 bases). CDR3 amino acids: CASSLATGITDTQYF. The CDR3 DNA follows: TGCGCCAGCAGCTTGGCTACCGGGATCACAGATACGCAGTATTTT.